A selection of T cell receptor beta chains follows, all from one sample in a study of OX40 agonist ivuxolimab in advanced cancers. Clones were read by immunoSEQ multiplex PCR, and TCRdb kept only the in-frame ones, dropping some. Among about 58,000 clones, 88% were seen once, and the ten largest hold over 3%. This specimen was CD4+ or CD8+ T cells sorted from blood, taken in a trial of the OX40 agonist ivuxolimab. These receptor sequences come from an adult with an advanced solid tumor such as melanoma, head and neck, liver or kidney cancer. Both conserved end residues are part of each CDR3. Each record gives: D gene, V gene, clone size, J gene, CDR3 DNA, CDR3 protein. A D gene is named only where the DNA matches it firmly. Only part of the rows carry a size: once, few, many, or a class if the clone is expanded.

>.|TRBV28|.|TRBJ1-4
TGTGCCAGCACCGTCCCAAATGTAGCAGGGGCGGATGAAAAACTGTTTTTT
CASTVPNVAGADEKLFF
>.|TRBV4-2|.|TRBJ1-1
TGTGCCAGCAGCCGGCAGGGTTTCGTGGTCACTGAAGCTTTCTTT
CASSRQGFVVTEAFF
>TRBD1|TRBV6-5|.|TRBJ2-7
TGTGCCAGCAGTTACTCGGGACAGGACGCCTACGAGCAGTACTTC
CASSYSGQDAYEQYF
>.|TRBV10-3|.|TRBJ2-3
TGTGCCATCAGAAAAGACAGACACACAGATACGCAGTATTTT
CAIRKDRHTDTQYF
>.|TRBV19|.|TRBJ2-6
TGTGCCAGTAGTATAGTGAGCGATACGGGGGCCAACGTCCTGACTTTC
CASSIVSDTGANVLTF
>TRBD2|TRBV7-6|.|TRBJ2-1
TGTGCCAGCAGCTTAGGCGTGAGCGGGAGTGGTTACAATGAGCAGTTCTTC
CASSLGVSGSGYNEQFF
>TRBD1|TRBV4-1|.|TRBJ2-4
TGCGCCAGCAGCCAAGTTGGACAGGGGGCAATTCAGTACTTC
CASSQVGQGAIQYF
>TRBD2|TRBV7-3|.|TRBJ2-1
TGTGCCAGCAGCTTAATGGGCGGGAGCTCCTACAATGAGCAGTTCTTC
CASSLMGGSSYNEQFF
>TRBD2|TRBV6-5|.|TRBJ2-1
TGTGCCAGCAGTAGCCCTAGCGGGAGCCATGAGCAGTTCTTC
CASSSPSGSHEQFF
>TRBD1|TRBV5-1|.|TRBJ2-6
TGCGCCAGCAGCCCCGGACAGGGTTCGATCTCTGGGGCCAACGTCCTGACTTTC
CASSPGQGSISGANVLTF
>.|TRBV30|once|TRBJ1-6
TGTGCCTGGAGTCGGGGAAATTCACCCCTCCACTTT
CAWSRGNSPLHF
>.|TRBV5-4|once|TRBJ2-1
TGTGCCAGCAGCTTAATCCGAGATGAGCAGTTCTTC
CASSLIRDEQFF
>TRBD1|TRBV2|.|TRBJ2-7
TGTGCCAGCAGCGGGACAGGGGGTTACGAGCAGTACTTC
CASSGTGGYEQYF
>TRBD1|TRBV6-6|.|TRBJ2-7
TGTGCCAGCAGTTACGGGACAGGATATACCTACGAGCAGTACTTC
CASSYGTGYTYEQYF
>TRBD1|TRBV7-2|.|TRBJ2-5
TGTGCCAGCAGCCGATCGACAGGGGGCCAAGAGACCCAGTACTTC
CASSRSTGGQETQYF
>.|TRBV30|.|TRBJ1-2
TGTGCCTGGAGTTTAACGGACTATGGCTACACCTTC
CAWSLTDYGYTF
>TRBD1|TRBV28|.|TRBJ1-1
TGTGCCAGCAGTCTTACAGGGGGCTGGGAAGCTTTCTTT
CASSLTGGWEAFF
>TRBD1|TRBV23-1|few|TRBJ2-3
TGCGCCAGCAGTCAATCGCCCGACAGGGAAGCAGATACGCAGTATTTT
CASSQSPDREADTQYF
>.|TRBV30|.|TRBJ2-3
TGTGCCTGGGGGACAGATACGCAGTATTTT
CAWGTDTQYF
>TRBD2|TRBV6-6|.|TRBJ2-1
TGTGCCAGCAGTTACGGGACGGGAGGAGATGAGCAGTTCTTC
CASSYGTGGDEQFF
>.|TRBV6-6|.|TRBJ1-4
TGTGCCAGCACTAACGTGGAGCGTGGGAAACTGTTTTTT
CASTNVERGKLFF
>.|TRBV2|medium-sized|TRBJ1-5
TGTGCCAGCAGTTGGACAGCGGACCAGCCCCAGCATTTT
CASSWTADQPQHF
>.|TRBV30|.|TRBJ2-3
TGTGCCTGGAATGGACTCACAGATACGCAGTATTTT
CAWNGLTDTQYF
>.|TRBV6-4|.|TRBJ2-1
TGTGCCAGCAGTGACGGTAGGGGGAGAAACAATGAGCAGTTCTTC
CASSDGRGRNNEQFF
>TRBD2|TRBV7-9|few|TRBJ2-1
TGTGCCAGCAGCTTATCCGCTACTAGCGGGACCAGCTTCTTC
CASSLSATSGTSFF
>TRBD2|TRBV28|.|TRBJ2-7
TGTGCCAGTGGACTAGCGGCGACCTCCTACGAGCAGTACTTC
CASGLAATSYEQYF
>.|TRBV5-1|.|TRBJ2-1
TGCGCCAGCAGCTTGAGGCCCGAATTGGATGAGCAGTTCTTC
CASSLRPELDEQFF
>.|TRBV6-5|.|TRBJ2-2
TGTGCCAGCAGTTACTCCCCGGACGGAACCGGGGAGCTGTTTTTT
CASSYSPDGTGELFF
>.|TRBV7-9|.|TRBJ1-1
TGTGCCAGCAGTTTGGACGCGATGAACACTGAAGCTTTCTTT
CASSLDAMNTEAFF
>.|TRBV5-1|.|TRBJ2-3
TGCGCCAGCACCTTGGATTTAGCGTTCACAGATACGCAGTATTTT
CASTLDLAFTDTQYF
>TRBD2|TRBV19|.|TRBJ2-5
TGTGCCAGTAGTATCCGGGCTAGCGGGAGGGCAAACGAGACCCAGTACTTC
CASSIRASGRANETQYF
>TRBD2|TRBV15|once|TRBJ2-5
TGTGCCACCAGCAGAGATCACGTGGCGGGGGGGAGAGTCCAGTACTTC
CATSRDHVAGGRVQYF
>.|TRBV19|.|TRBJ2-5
TGTGCCAGTAGTTTTCAACTCCAAGAGACCCAGTACTTC
CASSFQLQETQYF
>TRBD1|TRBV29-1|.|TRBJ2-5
TGCAGCGTGGGGACAGGGGTCGTTGAGACCCAGTACTTC
CSVGTGVVETQYF
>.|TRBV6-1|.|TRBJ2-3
TGTGCCAGCAGCCGCGAAGATACGCAGTATTTT
CASSREDTQYF
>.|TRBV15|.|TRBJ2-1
TGTGCCACCAGCAGAGATTCGGGGAGCTCCTACAATGAGCAGTTCTTC
CATSRDSGSSYNEQFF
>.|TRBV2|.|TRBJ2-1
TGTGCCAGCCTAGGGACGGCACGACACCCCGGGGATGAGCAGTTCTTC
CASLGTARHPGDEQFF
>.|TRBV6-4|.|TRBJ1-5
TGTGCCAGCAGTGCCGACGAAGATCAGCCCCAGCATTTT
CASSADEDQPQHF
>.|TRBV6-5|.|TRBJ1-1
TGTGCCAGCAGACGGGACGGAACGAACACTGAAGCTTTCTTT
CASRRDGTNTEAFF
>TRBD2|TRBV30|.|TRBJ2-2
TGTGCCTGGAGTGGAACTAGCGGGGCCGGGGAGCTGTTTTTT
CAWSGTSGAGELFF
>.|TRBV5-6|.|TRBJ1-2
TGTGCCAGCAGCTTGAGGGGACTCCCGCATGGCTACACCTTC
CASSLRGLPHGYTF